Sequencing of this T cell receptor beta chain was carried out in a study of Ad26.COV2.S vaccination and SARS-CoV-2 variants. Study-level information: Into the muscle, Ad26.COV2.S was dosed once or twice, 56 days apart.

Between the trimmed V and J ends, which lost 0 bases and 1 base, there was a span of 20 bases. Germline CDR1 reads SGDLS; CDR2 reads YYNGEE. This CDR3 is 19 amino acids long. Assay used: immunoSEQ multiplex PCR; TCRdb lists only in-frame clones, some missing. The sample holds hundreds of thousands of clones, 83% seen once. Overall study results and limits: Quantification of TCR breadth and depth may have yielded underestimates of total T cell responses. Placebo recipients trailed vaccine recipients in spike-specific TCR breadth.

This sample's treatment: 15 to 20 received Ad26.COV2.S at low or high dose, single or two shots; roughly five received placebo; per-sample allocation not given. Samples were taken on day 63 after the first vaccine or placebo injection. The shot given was an Ad26 vector that makes Wuhan-strain SARS-CoV-2 spike. Regarding this clone: Antigen specificity is unknown.

The material sequenced was peripheral blood, taken in a trial of Ad26.COV2.S vaccine versus placebo. The gene calls are TRBV9 and TRBJ2-1; perhaps D is TRBD1 or TRBD2 (5 bases each). The TCR comes from a person between 18 and 65 years old who received the Ad26.COV2.S COVID-19 vaccine or a placebo. The CDR3 loop reads CASSVVPWSLGGSYNEQFF. CDR3 DNA sequence: TGTGCCAGCAGCGTAGTACCCTGGTCACTTGGGGGATCCTACAATGAGCAGTTCTTC.